The 11 T cell receptor beta chains presented below share a single source sample, sequenced in a study of blood T cell repertoires in COVID-19. Repertoires were generated with immunoSEQ multiplex PCR, while TCRdb's copy carries only in-frame clones and drops some. The sample yields 200,000 to 300,000 clones, more than 80% seen once. Sequenced sample: peripheral blood. These receptors were collected from a woman aged 40 to 50 with acute or convalescent COVID-19.

The rearrangement joins TRBV5-4 to TRBJ1-2; D gene ambiguous. The germline CDR1 and CDR2 sequences are SGHNT and YYREEE (reference sequence). The germline V and J ends were trimmed by 7 bases and 7 bases, with 17 bases remaining between them. CDR3 length: 13 amino acids. CDR3 coding DNA: TGTGCCAGCCAATACGGGCGAGGGTCTGGCTACACCTTC. Translation: CASQYGRGSGYTF.

The rearrangement joins TRBV5-6 to TRBJ1-2; D may be TRBD1 (5 bases). V was shortened by 1 base and J by 12 bases, with 16 bases between the two germline ends. The CDR3 sequence is 13 residues long. In germline, CDR1 is SGHDT, CDR2 YYEEEE. The CDR3 region has the DNA TGTGCCAGCAGCTTGTTACAGGCTTGGTTCGACACCTTC. It yields the protein CASSLLQAWFDTF.

The J gene is TRBJ1-1, the V gene TRBV6-6; a possible D gene is TRBD1 (6 bases). Germline V gene data show CDR1 as MNHNY and CDR2 as SVGAGI (reference sequence). V dropped 11 bases and J dropped 7 bases, with 14 bases sitting between them. This CDR3 is 11 amino acids long. CDR3 sequence (DNA): TGTGCCGCGCAGAGGGGGAGTGAAGCTTTCTTT. Translated, it gives CAAQRGSEAFF.

The gene calls are TRBV5-6 and TRBJ2-3; the match to TRBD1 covers 10 bases. V gave up 3 bases and J gave up 3 bases; unmatched junction bases: 1. CDR3 length equals 14 residues. Germline CDR1 reads SGHDT; CDR2 reads YYEEEE. The CDR3 loop is CASSWDRGTDTQYF. In nucleotides, the CDR3 is TGTGCCAGCAGCTGGGACAGGGGAACAGATACGCAGTATTTT. Supplemented by reference TRBV5-6 and TRBJ2-3, the full variable domain reads DAGVTQSPTHLIKTRGQQVTLRCSPKSGHDTVSWYQQALGQGPQFIFQYYEEEERQRGNFPDRFSGHQFPNYSSELNVNALLLGDSALYLCASSWDRGTDTQYFGPGTRLTVL.

The chain carries TRBV19 and TRBJ2-1; 8 bases line up with TRBD2. J was trimmed by 4 bases and V by 3 bases; bases with no gene match: 8. This CDR3 is built from 16 residues. CDR1 and CDR2 (germline): LNHDA, SQIVND (reference sequence). CDR3 in amino acids: CASSIERGTLYNEQFF. The CDR3 coding sequence is TGTGCCAGTAGTATCGAGCGGGGGACCCTATACAATGAGCAGTTCTTC.

V gene TRBV4-1 combines with J gene TRBJ2-3, with TRBD2 identical over 8 bases. Looked up from germline, CDR1 is MGHRA and CDR2 is YSYEKL. This CDR3 is built from 16 residues. The J segment lost 5 bases and the V segment lost 6 bases, leaving 13 bases of the junction unmatched. CDR3 sequence: CASRTRPGLEVDTQYF. CDR3 nucleotides: TGCGCCAGCAGGACTCGCCCGGGACTAGAAGTAGATACGCAGTATTTT.

The chain combines TRBV7-2 with TRBJ2-3; 8 positions agree with TRBD2. Unmatched junction bases numbered 6, after V lost 2 bases and J lost 5 bases. The CDR3 totals 15 residues. CDR1 and CDR2 (germline): SGHTA, FQGNSA. The CDR3 sequence: CASSLQAGDGDTQYF. As DNA, the CDR3 is TGTGCCAGCAGCTTACAAGCGGGGGACGGAGATACGCAGTATTTT.

This rearrangement joins TRBV5-1 to TRBJ2-3; 7 nucleotides match TRBD2. Germline V gene lookup returns CDR1 SGHRS and CDR2 YFSETQ. Trimming at V came to 5 bases and at J to 2 bases, leaving 8 bases not matched to a gene. The CDR3 runs to 15 residues. CDR3 nucleotide sequence: TGCGCCAGCAGGCTCTGGGGAGGGCACACAGATACGCAGTATTTT. Translation: CASRLWGGHTDTQYF.

This clone was observed at least ten times. The chain couples TRBV6-6 to TRBJ2-7; D is perhaps TRBD2 (6 bases). The ends were cut back, 6 bases at V and 4 bases at J, with 10 bases in the middle. Germline assignment: CDR1 MNHNY and CDR2 SVGAGI (reference sequence). This CDR3 comprises 12 residues. CDR3: CASSAAGYEQYV. In nucleotides, the CDR3 is TGTGCCAGCAGCGCCGCGGGATACGAGCAGTACGTC.

The chain employs TRBV30 and TRBJ1-2; D is possibly TRBD1 (5 bases). This CDR3 region has 13 residues. Germline loops: CDR1 GTSNPN, CDR2 SVGIG (reference sequence). CDR3: CAGSGGANYGYTF. CDR3 DNA sequence: TGTGCGGGAAGTGGGGGGGCTAACTATGGCTACACCTTC.

V usage is TRBV9 and J usage is TRBJ1-1; D is undetermined. The germline CDR1 and CDR2 sequences are SGDLS and YYNGEE. Trimming removed 3 bases at V and 0 bases at J, with 6 bases between. The CDR3 has 13 residues. CDR3 sequence (DNA): TGTGCCAGCAGCGAGGCGGTGAACACTGAAGCTTTCTTT. Translated: CASSEAVNTEAFF. The whole variable domain, remainder taken from reference TRBV9 and TRBJ1-1, is DSGVTQTPKHLITATGQRVTLRCSPRSGDLSVYWYQQSLDQGLQFLIQYYNGEERAKGNILERFSAQQFPDLHSELNLSSLELGDSALYFCASSEAVNTEAFFGQGTRLTVV.